This T cell receptor (beta chain) stems from a study of T cells in Graves' hyperthyroidism and ophthalmopathy. Germline-derived CDR1 and CDR2 are MRHNA and SNTAGT. The junction had 1 base not matched to a gene; V was cut back by 0 bases and J by 5 bases. CDR3 length: 15 residues. This clonotype was seen repeatedly, ten times or more. RNA transcripts provided the source from which TCR beta CDR3 regions were amplified. The TCR CDR3 was amplified in a first-round RT-PCR using the HTBI primer set. One entry per CDR3 protein results from TCRdb running MiXCR on the multiplex PCR reads. This sample has 400,000 to 500,000 distinct CDR3 sequences, with roughly an eighth found just once.

The sequencing input was blood. This TCR derives from a woman between 18 and 29 years old with Graves' hyperthyroidism. This chain links TRBV6-4 with TRBJ2-1; 10 bases agree with TRBD2. As DNA, the CDR3 is TGTGCCAGCAGTGACTCAGCGGGAGGGAACAATGAGCAGTTCTTC. Translated, it gives CASSDSAGGNNEQFF.